This T cell receptor (beta chain) was identified in a study of somatic mutations in cytotoxic T cells in rheumatoid arthritis. TCRdb keeps only in-frame clones here, not all; method: immunoSEQ multiplex PCR. Counted here are some 4,000 clones, 80% occurring once; the ten biggest clones make up approximately 30%. The CDR3 covers 14 residues. The germline V gene has CDR1 SGHVS and CDR2 FNYEAQ. V gave up 1 base and J gave up 4 bases; unmatched junction bases: 0. The sequencing input was CD8+ T cells sorted from blood. The chain uses TRBV7-6 and TRBJ1-1, with 10 bases matching TRBD1. This sequence originates from a woman aged 60-75 years with rheumatoid arthritis. CDR3 residues: CASSLGDRGTEAFF. The CDR3 nucleotides read TGTGCCAGCAGCTTAGGGGACAGGGGCACTGAAGCTTTCTTT.